Following are 2 T cell receptor beta chains from one sample sequenced in a study of T cells in Graves' hyperthyroidism and ophthalmopathy. It was RNA transcripts that yielded the amplified TCR beta CDR3 regions. RT-PCR in the first round (using the HTBI primer set) targeted the TCR CDR3. Each CDR3 protein gets one entry after TCRdb re-called the multiplex PCR reads with MiXCR. Altogether about 420,000 distinct CDR3 sequences are present, approximately 15% being singletons, with the ten largest covering roughly 4.8%. What was sequenced was blood. All receptors derive from a woman aged 18-29 years with Graves' hyperthyroidism.

In this sample, this clonotype turned up once. The gene calls are TRBV20-1 and TRBJ2-5; 9 bases map to TRBD2. In germline, CDR1 is DFQATT, CDR2 SNEGSKA (reference sequence). The CDR3 runs to 14 residues. V shed 0 bases, J shed 5 bases, and the junction held 4 bases outside the gene matches. CDR3 protein: CSARDSGSMETQYF. Here the CDR3 DNA reads TGCAGTGCTAGAGATAGCGGGAGCATGGAGACCCAGTACTTC.

The sample holds many counts of this clonotype. The chain has TRBV30 and TRBJ1-1; D possibly corresponds to TRBD1 (5 bases). V lost 4 bases, J lost 3 bases, and 21 bases lay in between. Germline V gives CDR1 GTSNPN, CDR2 SVGIG (reference sequence). The CDR3 length is 16 residues. CDR3 coding DNA: TGTGCCTGGATAAGACTGGAGGGGAAATGGGACACTGAAGCTTTCTTT. Translated, it gives CAWIRLEGKWDTEAFF.